These 27 T cell receptor beta chains were all obtained from the same sample, sequenced in a study of pediatric ulcerative colitis. Measured with immunoSEQ multiplex PCR; TCRdb has only the in-frame clones, and not every one. The table records about 22,000 clones, about 71% of them present only once. During colonoscopy, one to two rectal pinch biopsies were collected. The sample comprised gut tissue. These TCRs come from a boy between 10 and 17 years old with severe ulcerative colitis.

The genes are TRBV5-4 and TRBJ2-7, with TRBD1 matching 7 bases. Germline-derived CDR1 and CDR2 are SGHNT and YYREEE (reference sequence). The CDR3 covers 15 residues. J lost 1 base, V lost 3 bases, and 7 bases had no gene match. The DNA of the CDR3 is TGTGCCAGCAGCTACCCTTCAGGGGGATCCTACGAGCAGTACTTC. It codes for CASSYPSGGSYEQYF.

CDR3 region: CASRGPEMNTEAFF. The CDR3 nucleotides read TGTGCCAGCAGGGGGCCTGAGATGAACACTGAAGCTTTCTTT. The V and J genes are TRBV2 and TRBJ1-1, with D tentatively TRBD1 (5 bases). V was cut by 6 bases and J by 0 bases, with 11 bases left in between. The CDR3 has 14 amino acids. Germline V gene lookup returns CDR1 SNHLY and CDR2 FYNNEI.

The rearrangement links TRBV5-4 to TRBJ1-2; unclear D gene. This CDR3 contains 13 residues. Germline-derived CDR1 and CDR2 are SGHNT and YYREEE (reference sequence). The ends were cut back, 0 bases at V and 4 bases at J, with 7 bases in the middle. CDR3 region: CASSLERGYGYTF. DNA of the CDR3: TGTGCCAGCAGCTTGGAACGGGGCTATGGCTACACCTTC.

This chain joins TRBV7-6 and TRBJ2-2; D ambiguous. The V and J ends lost 4 bases and 0 bases respectively, with 12 bases between them. The germline gives CDR1 SGHVS, CDR2 FNYEAQ. The CDR3 extends over 16 amino acids. CDR3 sequence (DNA): TGTGCCAGCAGCTCCGACCCCGGTTCGAACACCGGGGAGCTGTTTTTT. Amino acids: CASSSDPGSNTGELFF.

The V call is TRBV7-6, the J call TRBJ1-1; 7 positions match TRBD1. V lost 5 bases and J lost 2; bases outside the gene matches: 8. Germline CDR1 and CDR2: SGHVS and FNYEAQ. CDR3 size: 15 residues. In DNA form, the CDR3 reads TGTGCCAGCAGCGGGACCGGGACAGACAACACTGAAGCTTTCTTT. It encodes CASSGTGTDNTEAFF.

There are a few counts of this clone. The chain joins TRBV6-1 to TRBJ1-1, with D maybe TRBD1 (6 bases). The germline V gene encodes CDR1 MNHNS and CDR2 SASEGT. There are 13 residues in the CDR3. V gave up 4 bases and J gave up 3 bases, with 9 bases separating them. The CDR3 spells CASSARGDTEAFF. The CDR3 nucleotides are TGTGCCAGCAGTGCAAGGGGGGACACTGAAGCTTTCTTT.

CDR3 bases: TGTGCCAGCAGCTTAAGCAGGAACACCGGGGAGCTGTTTTTT. It yields the protein CASSLSRNTGELFF. This chain links TRBV7-3 with TRBJ2-2, with D hard to call. V was cut by 1 base and J by 1 base, with 4 bases left in between. The germline CDR1 and CDR2 sequences are SGHTA and FQGTGA. This CDR3 has 14 amino acids.

This sequence joins TRBV11-2 and TRBJ2-7; possibly TRBD1 for D (6 bases). This CDR3 spans 17 amino acids. Germline values: CDR1 SGHAT, CDR2 FQNNGV. The ends were cut back, 1 base at V and 2 bases at J, with 18 bases in the middle. CDR3 protein: CASSLVPGGVAPYEQYF. CDR3 sequence (DNA): TGTGCCAGCAGCTTAGTACCTGGGGGCGTCGCTCCCTACGAGCAGTACTTC.

CDR3 bases: TGTGCCAGCAGCCGTGGAACTCCGGCTACGCAGTATTTT. Translation: CASSRGTPATQYF. This chain connects TRBV14 to TRBJ2-3, with D unclear. The CDR3 covers 13 residues. CDR1 and CDR2 from the germline V gene are SGHDN and FVKESK. Trimming took off 4 bases at V and 8 bases at J, with 13 bases between the two ends.

The V call is TRBV12-5, the J call TRBJ2-4, with D tentatively TRBD1 (7 bases). The germline gives CDR1 LGHNT, CDR2 FRNRAP. Trimming took 1 base from V and 1 from J, leaving 17 bases between them. The CDR3 is made up of 18 amino acids. DNA for the CDR3: TGTGCTAGTGGTTTGGGCATGGGGGAGGACAGGGCCAAAAACATTCAGTACTTC. This sequence encodes CASGLGMGEDRAKNIQYF.

In this sample, this clone is medium-sized. This rearrangement joins TRBV5-1 to TRBJ2-2; tentatively, D is TRBD1 (6 bases). V lost 4 bases to trimming and J lost 4 bases, with 17 bases between them. There are 16 residues in the CDR3. CDR1 and CDR2 (germline): SGHRS, YFSETQ. The CDR3 nucleotides are TGCGCCAGCAGCGGACAGACAGGCTCCGGCACCGGGGAGCTGTTTTTT. Its translation: CASSGQTGSGTGELFF.

The CDR3 coding sequence is TGTGCCAGCAGTGAGAGGGAGAGGGAGCTGTTTTTT. It is translated as CASSERERELFF. The chain combines TRBV6-1 with TRBJ2-2; tentatively, D is TRBD2 (5 bases). The V gene lost 3 bases and the J gene lost 9 bases, with 8 bases spanning the gap. Germline CDR1 is MNHNS and CDR2 is SASEGT. The CDR3 has 12 amino acids.

The chain combines TRBV4-2 with TRBJ2-5; 9 bases map to TRBD2. Germline CDR1 is LGHNA and CDR2 is YNFKEQ. V was clipped by 0 bases and J by 5 bases; unmatched bases: 4. This CDR3 contains 15 residues. CDR3 DNA sequence: TGTGCCAGCAGCCAAGAGCGGGGGGGCGAGGAGACCCAGTACTTC. Amino acids: CASSQERGGEETQYF.

This clone occurred a few times. This chain connects TRBV6-5 to TRBJ2-7; D perhaps matches TRBD1 (5 bases). The CDR3 consists of 13 residues. V lost 6 bases, J lost 9 bases, and 18 bases lay in between. Germline V lookup: CDR1 MNHEY, CDR2 SVGAGI. CDR3 DNA: TGTGCCAGCAGGCGGACCCTCAGGGATTGGCAGTACTTC. Amino acids: CASRRTLRDWQYF.

V and J are TRBV6-6 and TRBJ2-2; 7 nucleotides line up with TRBD1. Losses at the gene ends were 6 bases for V and 5 bases for J; bases not matched to a gene: 9. CDR1 MNHNY and CDR2 SVGAGI come from the germline V gene (reference sequence). The CDR3 sequence is 15 residues long. CDR3 in DNA: TGTGCCAGCAGATATACGGACAGGACGACCGGGGAGCTGTTTTTT. It translates to CASRYTDRTTGELFF.

This chain links TRBV10-3 with TRBJ1-2; 9 bases line up with TRBD1. Germline V gene lookup returns CDR1 ENHRY and CDR2 SYGVKD. V was clipped by 9 bases and J by 5 bases; unmatched bases: 10. The CDR3 runs to 14 residues. Here the CDR3 reads CAIPRQGEIYGYTF. The CDR3 bases are TGTGCCATTCCCAGACAGGGGGAGATTTATGGCTACACCTTC.

The V gene is TRBV5-6, the J gene TRBJ2-5; 8 nucleotides agree with TRBD1. The V and J ends lost 0 bases and 5 bases, in that order; junction bases with no gene match: 6. CDR1 is SGHDT, CDR2 YYEEEE, per germline. The CDR3 consists of 15 residues. The DNA for the CDR3 is TGTGCCAGCAGCTTGGGGCAGGGGGCAGGTGAGACCCAGTACTTC. It is translated as CASSLGQGAGETQYF.

The chain combines TRBV6-1 with TRBJ1-6, with 9 positions matching TRBD1. Germline CDR1 MNHNS, CDR2 SASEGT. Trimming took 8 bases from V and 7 from J; bases not matched to a gene: 9. The CDR3 contains 15 residues. CDR3 DNA sequence: TGTGCCAGCGCCCTGAGCGGGACAGGGAATTCACCCCTCCACTTT. Encoded protein: CASALSGTGNSPLHF.

The chain employs TRBV6-5 and TRBJ1-2; 9 positions agree with TRBD1. V trimming: 6 bases; J trimming: 7 bases; junction bases outside the gene matches: 12. This CDR3 comprises 15 residues. In germline, CDR1 is MNHEY, CDR2 SVGAGI. The CDR3 spells CASSRQGVSSSGYTF. In nucleotides, the CDR3 is TGTGCCAGCAGCCGACAGGGGGTCTCTTCGTCTGGCTACACCTTC.

The sample holds a few counts of this clone. In DNA, the CDR3 is TGTGCCAGCAGCTTAGCCTATTATTGGTTCTTC. The encoded protein is CASSLAYYWFF. The chain couples TRBV7-9 to TRBJ2-1; no definite D call. Trimming took 0 bases from V and 15 from J, leaving 9 bases between them. Germline CDR1 reads SEHNR; CDR2 reads FQNEAQ (reference sequence). The CDR3 has 11 amino acids. The whole variable domain, filled in from reference TRBV7-9 and TRBJ2-1, reads DTGVSQNPRHKITKRGQNVTFRCDPISEHNRLYWYRQTLGQGPEFLTYFQNEAQLEKSRLLSDRFSAERPKGSFSTLEIQRTEQGDSAMYLCASSLAYYWFFGPGTRLTVL.

This chain joins TRBV14 and TRBJ2-3; 12 bases match TRBD2. There are 16 residues in the CDR3. Germline V gives CDR1 SGHDN, CDR2 FVKESK. J gave up 4 bases and V 0 bases, and 2 bases lay outside the gene matches. CDR3 protein: CASSQEASGGADTQYF. In nucleotides, the CDR3 is TGTGCCAGCAGCCAAGAAGCTAGCGGGGGGGCAGATACGCAGTATTTT.

V is TRBV7-8 and J is TRBJ1-2; D not resolved. With 6 bases removed from V and 0 bases from J, the gap between germline ends came to 11 bases. CDR3 length: 14 residues. Germline V lookup: CDR1 SGHVS, CDR2 FQNEAQ. This chain's CDR3 is CASSSVRANYGYTF. DNA of the CDR3: TGTGCCAGCAGTTCCGTTCGGGCTAACTATGGCTACACCTTC.

This clone has only a few counts. This chain uses TRBV25-1 with TRBJ2-7; D possibly uses TRBD1 or TRBD2 (5 bases each). CDR3 length: 16 residues. CDR1 and CDR2 from the germline V gene are MGHDK and SYGVNS. V was trimmed by 4 bases and J by 10 bases, leaving 26 bases between them. The CDR3 nucleotides are TGTGCCAGCAGTGTCCGGGGCGGGCGACCGGGCATGGGTCAGTACTTC. It encodes CASSVRGGRPGMGQYF.

The chain carries TRBV4-3 and TRBJ1-2; weak D call: TRBD1 (5 bases). Per germline, CDR1 LGHNA and CDR2 YSLEER. The CDR3 has 15 amino acids. With 4 bases removed from V and 4 bases from J, the gap between germline ends came to 16 bases. The CDR3 protein is CASSLSRDSRYGYTF. The DNA for the CDR3 is TGCGCCAGCAGCCTTAGTCGAGACAGCCGCTATGGCTACACCTTC.

V and J are TRBV18 and TRBJ2-7; D is unresolved. V lost 4 bases, J lost 6 bases, and 13 bases lay in between. Germline CDR1 and CDR2: KGHSH and LQKENI. The length of the CDR3 is 13 residues. CDR3 amino acids: CASSLIPGSEQYF. CDR3 DNA sequence: TGTGCCAGCTCACTAATACCAGGTTCCGAGCAGTACTTC. The full variable domain, with the rest looked up from reference TRBV18 and TRBJ2-7, is NAGVMQNPRHLVRRRGQEARLRCSPMKGHSHVYWYRQLPEEGLKFMVYLQKENIIDESGMPKERFSAEFPKEGPSILRIQQVVRGDSAAYFCASSLIPGSEQYFGPGTRLTVT.

The chain employs TRBV6-1 and TRBJ1-2; no reliable D call. Germline lookup yields CDR1 MNHNS and CDR2 SASEGT. The ends were cut back, 7 bases at V and 2 bases at J, with 14 bases in the middle. This CDR3 contains 14 residues. The CDR3 is CASTPTPVNYGYTF. The CDR3 nucleotides read TGTGCCAGCACCCCGACACCCGTAAACTATGGCTACACCTTC.

This sequence joins TRBV18 and TRBJ2-5; 7 positions agree with TRBD2. Germline V gene data show CDR1 as KGHSH and CDR2 as LQKENI. The CDR3 is 17 amino acids. V shed 3 bases, J shed 1 base, and the junction held 11 bases outside the gene matches. CDR3 region: CASSPLPGTNTQETQYF. CDR3 coding DNA: TGTGCCAGCTCACCCCTCCCGGGGACTAACACCCAAGAGACCCAGTACTTC.